Sequencing of this T cell receptor (beta chain) was carried out in a study of T-cell reconstitution after alpha-beta-depleted transplantation in children (dated by TCRdb to the mid-2010s). At the level of the whole study: T-cell immune reconstitution after TCRalphabeta/CD19-depleted allogeneic hematopoietic cell transplantation in children was quantitatively tracked in the study by means of TCR repertoire profiling.

To prepare the library, PCR was applied. Sequencing used an Illumina HiSeq 2500. TCR libraries were prepared with molecular barcoding, using unique molecular identifiers to normalize TCRbeta repertoire quantification. The public reads were reprocessed in TCRdb via fastp at Q25 and MiXCR, keeping in-frame beta chains. Entries that share a CDR3 protein sequence are merged under the most common genes and DNA. This sample lists hundreds of thousands of distinct CDR3 sequences; around 25% were detected once. The ten largest clonotypes hold 4% to 5.5% of the sample. On this clonotype itself: Its antigen has not been determined. Per-nucleotide qualities are absent, and no much larger clonotype sits a single base away.

From its cysteine to its phenylalanine, the CDR3 spans 13 amino acids. The DNA shown is the 39-base CDR3, in frame from base 1. V loses 3 bases of germline sequence and J loses 4 bases, and the interval between the two ends is 6 bases. Taken from the germline V gene, the CDR1 and CDR2 loops are SGHAT and FQNNGV. Here is what the overall study found, with its caveats: Over the following months the frequencies of hyperexpanded clones went down, and after one year T-cell counts and TCRbeta diversity were mostly credited to newly produced T cells. Apparently early alphabetaT-cell count recovery about two months after transplant reportedly relied on only several hundred rapidly expanded clones derived from non-depleted graft cells. In some patients, the high TCRbeta diversity seen at day 60 was put down to recipient T cells and intrathymic progenitors that had survived conditioning.

Sample treatment or condition, as interpreted from the label and publication: allogeneic hematopoietic cell transplantation with graft depleted of TCRalphabeta T cells and CD19 B cells. The children who served as transplant recipients had been given grafts of TCRalphabeta/CD19-depleted allogeneic hematopoietic cells. Source: PBMCs, mostly from graft donor cells, taken 360 days after TCRalphabeta/CD19-depleted stem cell transplant. This sequence uses TRBV11-2 and TRBJ2-2; the D gene is perhaps TRBD1 or TRBD2, each of them matching over 5 bases. This TCR was sampled from a female patient between 2 and 15 years old who had a stem cell transplant for congenital amegakaryocytic thrombocytopenia, so the T cells may come from the graft donor. The DNA is as follows: TGTGCCAGCAGCTTTGGGGGCACCGGGGAGCTGTTTTTT. Its translation is CASSFGGTGELFF.